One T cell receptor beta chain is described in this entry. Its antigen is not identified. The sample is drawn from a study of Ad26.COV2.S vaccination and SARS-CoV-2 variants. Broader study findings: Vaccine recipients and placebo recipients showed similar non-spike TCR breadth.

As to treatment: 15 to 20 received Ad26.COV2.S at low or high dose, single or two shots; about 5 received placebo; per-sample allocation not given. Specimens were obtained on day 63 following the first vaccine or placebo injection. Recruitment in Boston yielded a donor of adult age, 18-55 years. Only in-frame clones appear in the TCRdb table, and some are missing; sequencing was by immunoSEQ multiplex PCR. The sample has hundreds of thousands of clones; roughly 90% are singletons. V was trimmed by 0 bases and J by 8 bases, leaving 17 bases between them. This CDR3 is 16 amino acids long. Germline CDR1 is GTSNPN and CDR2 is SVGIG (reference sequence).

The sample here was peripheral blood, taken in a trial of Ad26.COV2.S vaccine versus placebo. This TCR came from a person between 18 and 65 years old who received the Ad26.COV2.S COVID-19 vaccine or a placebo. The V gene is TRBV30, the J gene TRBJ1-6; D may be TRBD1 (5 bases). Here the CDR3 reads CAWSVLLRLGDSPLHF. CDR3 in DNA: TGTGCCTGGAGTGTACTTCTCCGACTGGGGGATTCACCCCTCCACTTT. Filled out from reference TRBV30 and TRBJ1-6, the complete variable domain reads SQTIHQWPATLVQPVGSPLSLECTVEGTSNPNLYWYRQAAGRGLQLLFYSVGIGQISSEVPQNLSASRPQDRQFILSSKKLLLSDSGFYLCAWSVLLRLGDSPLHFGNGTRLTVT.